The source of this T cell receptor (beta chain) is a study of vaccination effects on CD4 cells after COVID-19. The data were produced by immunoSEQ multiplex PCR, yet TCRdb's version contains in-frame clones alone and is incomplete. The profile shows more than 45,000 clones, roughly 76% of them singletons. Germline loops: CDR1 LNHDA, CDR2 SQIVND (reference sequence). Trimming removed 3 bases at V and 6 bases at J, with 12 bases between. The CDR3 contains 13 residues. Details on this clone: No antigen is known for it.

Subsequent to a culture period of nine to ten days, CD4+ T cells were isolated. Sequenced material: CD4+ T cells from PBMCs cultured without peptide, taken before COVID-19 vaccination. The chain employs TRBV19 and TRBJ2-7; tentative D call: TRBD2 (6 bases). The TCR originated in a human donor who had a prior SARS-CoV-2 infection. The CDR3 nucleotides read TGTGCCAGTAGTATTTCCGGGGGTGGCGAGCAGTACTTC. Residues: CASSISGGGEQYF. Full variable domain (outside the CDR3, taken from reference TRBV19 and TRBJ2-7): DGGITQSPKYLFRKEGQNVTLSCEQNLNHDAMYWYRQDPGQGLRLIYYSQIVNDFQKGDIAEGYSVSREKKESFPLTVTSAQKNPTAFYLCASSISGGGEQYFGPGTRLTVT.